This T cell receptor beta chain was sequenced in a study of blood T cell repertoires in COVID-19. Turning to the study itself: COVID-19 samples collected from the United States, Italy and Spain covered acute and convalescent phases. PBMCs, B-cell-depleted T cells, or T cells provided the cDNA or gDNA that made up the material.

Per the original methods: The authors estimated nucleated cell counts from reference gene primer amplification. Method: immunoSEQ multiplex PCR; TCRdb's copy keeps in-frame clones and lacks some. V and J calls and clone size are copied from that table; D and trimming were computed from the DNA. The data hold about 130,000 clones, with roughly four fifths observed a single time. CDR3 length: 14 amino acids. V was clipped by 3 bases and J by 8 bases, with 16 bases between them. Germline V gene sequence: CDR1 GTSNPN, CDR2 SVGIG (reference sequence). The source of this sequence is a man between 60 and 75 years old with acute or convalescent COVID-19. The chain carries TRBV30 and TRBJ1-4, with TRBD1 as a possible D gene (5 bases). The sample comprised peripheral blood. In DNA, the CDR3 is TGTGCCTGGAGCGATGGGGGGAGCGGAGAAAAACTGTTTTTT. Encoded protein: CAWSDGGSGEKLFF. Using reference TRBV30 and TRBJ1-4 for the parts outside the CDR3, the full variable domain is SQTIHQWPATLVQPVGSPLSLECTVEGTSNPNLYWYRQAAGRGLQLLFYSVGIGQISSEVPQNLSASRPQDRQFILSSKKLLLSDSGFYLCAWSDGGSGEKLFFGSGTQLSVL.